The 30 T cell receptor beta chains given below trace back to one sample, sequenced in a study of blood T cells in healthy people across ages. With a J-beta primer mix and a sample-barcoded 5' primer, a second PCR ran about 7 to 12 cycles. One entry per CDR3 protein, called by TCRdb with MiXCR from the 5' RACE reads. The sample records hundreds of thousands of distinct CDR3 sequences, around 50% being singletons. Material for sequencing was blood. The receptors stem from a man aged 35 to 55 in good health.

V usage is TRBV21-1 and J usage is TRBJ2-7; the table's D call, TRBD1, has no DNA check behind it. TRBV21-1 is designated a pseudogene. CDR3 length equals 15 residues. CDR3 sequence (DNA): TGTGCCAGCAGGGCCGGAACAGGGGTTTCCTACGAGCAGTACTTC. Residues: CASRAGTGVSYEQYF.

The chain couples TRBV18 to TRBJ1-6, with D perhaps TRBD1 (5 bases). The V end lost 4 bases, the J end lost 3 bases, and 7 bases lay between the germline ends. The CDR3 is made up of 14 amino acids. Germline V gene data show CDR1 as KGHSH and CDR2 as LQKENI. The CDR3 bases are TGTGCCAGCTCACTACAGGACTATAATTCACCCCTCCACTTT. Protein sequence: CASSLQDYNSPLHF.

The V gene is TRBV7-3, the J gene TRBJ2-1; D unresolved. The J call may be mistaken, given a closer DNA end match to TRBJ2-7. This CDR3 spans 15 amino acids. Germline V gives CDR1 SGHTA, CDR2 FQGTGA. The CDR3 reads CASSTDGSSYNEQYF. CDR3 sequence (DNA): TGTGCCAGCAGCACCGACGGTTCCTCCTACAATGAGCAGTACTTC.

This sequence joins TRBV27 and TRBJ2-2, with 8 bases lining up with TRBD2. This CDR3 spans 16 amino acids. Germline V lookup: CDR1 MNHEY, CDR2 SMNVEV (reference sequence). Losses at the gene ends were 6 bases for V and 5 bases for J; bases not matched to a gene: 11. The CDR3 nucleotides are TGTGCCAGCAGCTGGGCGGGAGGTAGGGTGACCGGGGAGCTGTTTTTT. Its translation is CASSWAGGRVTGELFF.

The chain combines TRBV20-1 with TRBJ2-1; D may match TRBD1 or TRBD2 (6 bases each). CDR3 length equals 15 residues. Germline V gene sequence: CDR1 DFQATT, CDR2 SNEGSKA (reference sequence). The germline V and J ends were trimmed by 0 bases and 2 bases, with 11 bases remaining between them. The CDR3 DNA sequence: TGCAGTGCTAGAGAGCCGGGGGCACCCTACAATGAGCAGTTCTTC. Amino acids: CSAREPGAPYNEQFF.

This chain joins TRBV18 and TRBJ1-5, with D maybe TRBD1 (5 bases). The V gene lost 1 base and the J gene lost 3 bases, with 10 bases spanning the gap. The CDR3 is made up of 15 amino acids. Germline CDR1 and CDR2: KGHSH and LQKENI. The CDR3 protein is CASSPQTEINQPQHF. The CDR3 coding sequence is TGTGCCAGCTCACCACAGACAGAGATCAATCAGCCCCAGCATTTT.

This clonotype was detected once. This rearrangement joins TRBV7-9 to TRBJ2-1; D might be TRBD2 (6 bases). This CDR3 has 15 residues. V dropped 6 bases and J dropped 9 bases, with 21 bases sitting between them. Germline values: CDR1 SEHNR, CDR2 FQNEAQ (reference sequence). DNA for the CDR3: TGTGCCAGCAGAAGACCGGGACTGGAATACGGTGAGCAGTTCTTC. Residues: CASRRPGLEYGEQFF.

This clonotype was seen once. The chain uses TRBV18 and TRBJ1-1; D not resolved. CDR1 is KGHSH and CDR2 is LQKENI in the germline V gene. The V and J ends lost 6 bases and 1 base respectively, with 12 bases between them. This CDR3 is built from 14 residues. CDR3 amino acids: CASSGASTNTEAFF. The CDR3 DNA sequence: TGTGCCAGCTCCGGAGCTAGCACGAACACTGAAGCTTTCTTT.

About this clonotype itself: The junction shows a germline mismatch at one end, possibly a read error. This chain uses TRBV29-1 with TRBJ2-6; D is tentatively TRBD1 or TRBD2 (6 bases each). CDR1 SQVTM and CDR2 ANQGSEA come from the germline V gene. CDR3 length equals 12 residues. DNA of the CDR3: TGCAGCGTCATCACGGGGGCGCGGACTGAAGCTTTC. This sequence encodes CSVITGARTEAF.

The chain recombines TRBV28 with TRBJ1-2; the D is unclear. V was shortened by 8 bases and J by 5 bases, with 12 bases between the two germline ends. CDR3 length: 12 amino acids. Germline CDR1 MDHEN, CDR2 SYDVKM. The CDR3 is CASAAALYGYTF. For the CDR3, the DNA is TGTGCCAGCGCGGCAGCCCTTTATGGCTACACCTTC.

This clonotype has just a few counts. This rearrangement joins TRBV7-3 to TRBJ1-6, with D hard to call. Between the trimmed V and J ends, which lost 2 bases and 12 bases, there was a span of 8 bases. The CDR3 runs to 12 residues. From germline, CDR1 is SGHTA and CDR2 FQGTGA. CDR3 bases: TGTGCCAGCAGCTTAGTGGGAGGACCCCTCCACTTT. The encoded protein is CASSLVGGPLHF.

The chain combines TRBV9 with TRBJ2-1, with TRBD2 matching 9 bases. Trimming at V came to 0 bases and at J to 5 bases, leaving 3 bases not matched to a gene. Germline V gene sequence: CDR1 SGDLS, CDR2 YYNGEE. The CDR3 is 15 residues long. CDR3 nucleotides: TGTGCCAGCAGCGTAGGGGCTAGCGGGAACAATGAGCAGTTCTTC. This codes for CASSVGASGNNEQFF.

The chain is built from TRBV5-1 and TRBJ2-1; 13 bases are a match to TRBD2. V was clipped by 2 bases and J by 5 bases; unmatched bases: 1. The germline V gene encodes CDR1 SGHRS and CDR2 YFSETQ. The CDR3 has 15 residues. The CDR3 sequence is CASSLLAGGDNEQFF. In nucleotides, the CDR3 is TGCGCCAGCAGCTTACTAGCGGGAGGGGACAATGAGCAGTTCTTC.

The rearrangement uses TRBV5-6 and TRBJ1-6, with unresolved D. In germline, CDR1 is SGHDT, CDR2 YYEEEE. Trimming cost V 4 bases and J 10 bases, with 21 bases left between them. The CDR3 covers 16 residues. Here the CDR3 reads CASSAPLGGSLSPLHF. The CDR3 nucleotides read TGTGCCAGCAGCGCGCCGCTCGGAGGGAGTTTATCACCCCTCCACTTT.

The chain has TRBV18 and TRBJ2-6; D may be TRBD1 (5 bases). The J call may be wrong; the DNA end is better matched by TRBJ2-1. The CDR3 has 14 residues. The germline V gene encodes CDR1 KGHSH and CDR2 LQKENI. CDR3 DNA: TGTGCCAGCTCACCGTCAGGGAACCAAGAGACCCAGTTCTTC. Translation: CASSPSGNQETQFF.

This CDR3 is CASSNVGTGAYEQFF. In DNA, the CDR3 is TGTGCCAGCAGCAACGTCGGGACAGGGGCCTATGAGCAGTTCTTC. The chain joins TRBV7-9 to TRBJ2-1, with 10 bases identical to TRBD1. The germline gives CDR1 SEHNR, CDR2 FQNEAQ (reference sequence). The CDR3 runs to 15 residues. V trimming: 5 bases; J trimming: 8 bases; junction bases outside the gene matches: 9. The full variable domain, rest sourced from reference TRBV7-9 and TRBJ2-1, is DTGVSQNPRHKITKRGQNVTFRCDPISEHNRLYWYRQTLGQGPEFLTYFQNEAQLEKSRLLSDRFSAERPKGSFSTLEIQRTEQGDSAMYLCASSNVGTGAYEQFFGPGTRLTVL.

In nucleotides, the CDR3 is TGTGCCAGCAGCGCGGACGGGTCAGGGGCCAACGTCCTGACTTTC. The encoded protein is CASSADGSGANVLTF. The chain is built from TRBV28 and TRBJ2-6; unclear D gene. Germline CDR1 reads MDHEN; CDR2 reads SYDVKM. The CDR3 has 15 residues. Trimming took off 6 bases at V and 4 bases at J, with 13 bases between the two ends.

The chain uses TRBV4-2 and TRBJ2-1; 9 nucleotides align to TRBD1. Germline V gene data show CDR1 as LGHNA and CDR2 as YNFKEQ. The CDR3 has 18 residues. Trimming cost V 0 bases and J 9 bases; bases outside gene matches: 15. Here the CDR3 DNA reads TGTGCCAGCAGCCAAGAAGTACGGACAGGGGTTGGCTTCGCTGAGCAGTTCTTC. Protein product: CASSQEVRTGVGFAEQFF.

The chain is built from TRBV20-1 and TRBJ2-3; D is unclear. CDR1 is DFQATT, CDR2 SNEGSKA, per germline (reference sequence). The length of the CDR3 is 15 residues. Deletions cut 3 bases from V and 2 bases from J, with 15 bases between. CDR3 region: CSARSDVGNTDTQYF. The CDR3 coding sequence is TGCAGTGCTAGGTCCGATGTGGGGAACACAGATACGCAGTATTTT.

This rearrangement joins TRBV6-2 or TRBV6-3 to TRBJ2-5; D is ambiguous. Germline V gene sequence: CDR1 MNHEY, CDR2 SVGEGT. The length of the CDR3 is 13 residues. The V gene lost 6 bases and the J gene lost 5 bases, with 13 bases spanning the gap. The CDR3 loop reads CASREREMETQYF. The DNA of the CDR3 is TGTGCCAGCAGGGAGCGCGAGATGGAGACCCAGTACTTC.

The chain employs TRBV28 and TRBJ2-3; D is unclear. The length of the CDR3 is 15 residues. CDR1 and CDR2 (germline): MDHEN, SYDVKM. The V and J ends lost 2 bases and 5 bases respectively, with 14 bases between them. The chain's CDR3 is CASSLPHGNGDTQYF. The DNA for the CDR3 is TGTGCCAGCAGTTTACCACATGGCAACGGAGATACGCAGTATTTT.

This clonotype appeared many times. The chain joins TRBV12-3 or TRBV12-4 to TRBJ2-5; a weak D match, TRBD1 (8 bases). There are 15 residues in the CDR3. Trimming cost V 5 bases and J 5 bases, with 18 bases left between them. The CDR3 loop reads CASSKRTGRGETQYF. The CDR3 DNA reads TGTGCCAGCAGTAAGAGGACAGGGAGGGGGGAGACCCAGTACTTC.

The V and J genes are TRBV7-9 and TRBJ1-5; weak D call: TRBD1 (5 bases). Germline V gives CDR1 SEHNR, CDR2 FQNEAQ (reference sequence). V was trimmed by 2 bases and J by 3 bases, leaving 14 bases between them. The CDR3 is 16 residues long. This chain's CDR3 is CASSLYLGVNNQPQHF. In DNA form, the CDR3 reads TGTGCCAGCAGCTTATACTTGGGGGTAAACAATCAGCCCCAGCATTTT.

This clonotype was found a few times. V gene TRBV27 combines with J gene TRBJ2-3; possible D gene TRBD2, 5 bases. This CDR3 contains 15 residues. Germline V gives CDR1 MNHEY, CDR2 SMNVEV (reference sequence). Trimming took off 6 bases at V and 4 bases at J, with 17 bases between the two ends. The CDR3 region has the DNA TGTGCCAGCAGCCCCCTACCCGGGGAGCCAGATACGCAGTATTTT. This encodes CASSPLPGEPDTQYF.

This clonotype was detected only a few times. J is TRBJ2-4 and V is TRBV7-8, with 9 bases lining up with TRBD2. CDR3 size: 20 residues. V dropped 1 base and J dropped 0; count of bases not matched to a gene: 13. In germline, CDR1 is SGHVS, CDR2 FQNEAQ. CDR3 sequence: CASSLDQASGILLAKNIQYF. DNA of the CDR3: TGTGCCAGCAGCTTAGACCAGGCTAGCGGGATACTACTAGCCAAAAACATTCAGTACTTC. Using reference TRBV7-8 and TRBJ2-4 for the parts outside the CDR3, the full variable domain is GAGVSQSPRYKVAKRGQDVALRCDPISGHVSLFWYQQALGQGPEFLTYFQNEAQLDKSGLPSDRFFAERPEGSVSTLKIQRTQQEDSAVYLCASSLDQASGILLAKNIQYFGAGTRLSVL.

This chain joins TRBV7-8 and TRBJ2-7; TRBD2 agrees at 10 bases. Gene TRBJ2-5 matches the end of the DNA better, so the J call may be wrong. Germline CDR1 SGHVS, CDR2 FQNEAQ. CDR3 length: 15 amino acids. The chain's CDR3 is CASSWTSGSQETQYF. CDR3 coding DNA: TGTGCCAGCAGCTGGACTAGCGGAAGTCAAGAGACCCAGTACTTC.

This clonotype was picked up a small number of times. The V call is TRBV10-3, the J call TRBJ2-3; D may be TRBD2 (5 bases). V lost 8 bases to trimming and J lost 10 bases, with 19 bases between them. This CDR3 has 13 amino acids. Germline V gene lookup returns CDR1 ENHRY and CDR2 SYGVKD. CDR3 amino acids: CAIGPTEEHAQYF. As DNA, the CDR3 is TGTGCCATCGGACCCACGGAGGAACACGCGCAGTATTTT.

This clonotype was seen more than once but under ten times. The chain uses TRBV27 and TRBJ2-3; D perhaps matches TRBD1 (5 bases). The V end lost 5 bases, the J end lost 1 base, and 7 bases lay between the germline ends. The CDR3 loop spans 13 amino acids. Germline V gene data show CDR1 as MNHEY and CDR2 as SMNVEV (reference sequence). The CDR3 sequence is CASSMTGTDTQYF. As DNA, the CDR3 is TGTGCCAGCAGTATGACAGGCACAGATACGCAGTATTTT.

This clonotype has a single count. The chain couples TRBV28 to TRBJ2-7, with D perhaps TRBD1 or TRBD2 (5 bases each). The CDR3 covers 15 residues. Germline CDR1 MDHEN, CDR2 SYDVKM. Trimming stripped 5 bases from V and 4 bases from J, with 18 bases between. CDR3 sequence (DNA): TGTGCCAGCAGTCCAGTCACAGGACTTCCTTACGAGCAGTACTTC. Its translation is CASSPVTGLPYEQYF. The full variable domain, with the rest looked up from reference TRBV28 and TRBJ2-7, is DVKVTQSSRYLVKRTGEKVFLECVQDMDHENMFWYRQDPGLGLRLIYFSYDVKMKEKGDIPEGYSVSREKKERFSLILESASTNQTSMYLCASSPVTGLPYEQYFGPGTRLTVT.

This chain uses TRBV20-1 with TRBJ2-4; 10 bases align to TRBD2. With the DNA end fitting TRBJ2-7 better, the J assignment may be wrong. The CDR3 consists of 15 residues. In germline, CDR1 is DFQATT, CDR2 SNEGSKA (reference sequence). In DNA form, the CDR3 reads TGCAGTGCTCAAGAGGGTAGCGGGAGGAGTCACGAGCAGTACTTC. This sequence encodes CSAQEGSGRSHEQYF.